The 2 T cell receptor beta chains presented below share a single source sample, sequenced in a study of human T cells and chemical hapten exposure. The time point here: patch test 1, 2 weeks after DPC sensitization. Treatment: therapeutic diphenylcyclopropenone sensitization with weekly scalp DPC. Each CDR3 protein is one row after TCRdb ran MiXCR on the RACE reads. The repertoire holds 150,000 to 200,000 distinct CDR3 sequences, with around 24% as singletons. The sample was whole blood, taken in connection with sensitization to the hapten diphenylcyclopropenone (DPC). These receptors were collected from a woman in her fifties or sixties with alopecia areata. Some clones in this sample may be carry-over from other donors' samples.

The chain has TRBV5-1 and TRBJ2-3, with D perhaps TRBD1 (6 bases). Trimming took 8 bases from V and 2 from J, leaving 15 bases between them. Looked up from germline, CDR1 is SGHRS and CDR2 is YFSETQ. The CDR3 length is 14 residues. The CDR3 sequence is CASSGTPLTDTQYF. DNA for the CDR3: TGCGCCAGTTCCGGGACACCACTCACAGATACGCAGTATTTT.

At least ten counts were recorded for this clonotype. This sequence joins TRBV7-9 and TRBJ2-1; a possible D gene is TRBD2 (6 bases). The CDR3 is 17 residues long. The V gene's germline CDR1 is SEHNR and CDR2 FQNEAQ (reference sequence). Trimming pared 8 bases from V and 0 bases from J, leaving 20 bases between. The DNA of the CDR3 is TGTGCCAGCGGACCCGGATTAGCGGTGAACTCCTACAATGAGCAGTTCTTC. Translating it yields CASGPGLAVNSYNEQFF.